This T cell receptor beta chain was identified in a study of long-term antiretroviral therapy in people with HIV. Regarding the study as a whole: Clones with expansion before ART led the repertoire at all time points.

Run at survey level, the immunoSEQ assay was version v3.0. Sequencing used immunoSEQ multiplex PCR; TCRdb keeps in-frame clones, though not all of them. The table shows roughly 17,000 clones, with 79% occurring only once. Germline assignment: CDR1 SGHNT and CDR2 YENEEA. The J segment lost 3 bases and the V segment lost 0 bases, leaving 1 base of the junction unmatched. CDR3 size: 14 residues. This clone has a handful of counts. The antigen is unknown. Clinicians in the United States treated all participants with HIV. Source: unsorted PBMCs, taken at the start of antiretroviral therapy. This TCR was recovered from a young man with HIV. This chain joins TRBV11-3 and TRBJ1-2, with 7 nucleotides matching TRBD1. CDR3 protein: CASSLDQGDYGYTF. Here the CDR3 DNA reads TGTGCCAGCAGCTTAGATCAGGGGGACTATGGCTACACCTTC.